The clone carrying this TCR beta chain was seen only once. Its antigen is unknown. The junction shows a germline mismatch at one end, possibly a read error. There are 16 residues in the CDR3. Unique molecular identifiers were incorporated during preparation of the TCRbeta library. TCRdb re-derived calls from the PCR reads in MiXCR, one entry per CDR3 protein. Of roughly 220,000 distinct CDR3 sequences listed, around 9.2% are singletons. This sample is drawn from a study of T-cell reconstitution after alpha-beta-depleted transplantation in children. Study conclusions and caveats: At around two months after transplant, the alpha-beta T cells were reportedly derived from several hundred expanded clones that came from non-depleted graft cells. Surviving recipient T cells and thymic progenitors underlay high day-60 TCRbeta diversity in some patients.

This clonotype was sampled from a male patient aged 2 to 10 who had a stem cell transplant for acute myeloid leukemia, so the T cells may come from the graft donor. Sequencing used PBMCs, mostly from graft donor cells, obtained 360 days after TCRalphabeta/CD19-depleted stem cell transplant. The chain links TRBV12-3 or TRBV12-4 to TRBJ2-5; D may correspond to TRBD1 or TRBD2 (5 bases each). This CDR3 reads CASTVGDHPWMETQNF. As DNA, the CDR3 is TGTGCCAGCACGGTGGGGGACCACCCCTGGATGGAGACCCAGAACTTC.